The present T cell receptor beta chain was sequenced within a study of spatial heterogeneity in lung cancer. Study-level background: Beta-chain sequences were consistently detected more often than alpha-chain sequences.

Each TCR cDNA molecule carried a unique molecular identifier. TCRdb analysed the 5' RACE reads with MiXCR anew, one entry per CDR3 protein. This sample has about 5,000 distinct CDR3 sequences, with around 19% found just once. Time point given: sample taken at primary tumor resection. From tumor, nontumor lung or frozen PBMC, whole RNA was taken unsorted for sequencing. The germline gives CDR1 SQVTM, CDR2 ANQGSEA. V gave up 3 bases and J gave up 3 bases; unmatched junction bases: 5. The CDR3 spans 13 residues. The chain carries TRBV29-1 and TRBJ2-7; 7 positions match TRBD2. The origin of this receptor is a male donor with early-stage non-small cell lung cancer. This specimen was normal lung tissue next to the tumor, taken at surgery. Here the CDR3 reads CSVEIGGNYEQYF. CDR3 nucleotides: TGCAGCGTTGAGATCGGGGGGAACTACGAGCAGTACTTC.